This entry lists 29 T cell receptor beta chains sequenced from one sample in a study of shared clonotypes between healthy human individuals. Sequencing was performed with immunoSEQ multiplex PCR; in TCRdb, only in-frame clones are kept and a portion is missing. The table has fewer than 850,000 clones, approximately 79% seen once; the top ten hold approximately 2%. The material sequenced was memory CD4+ T cells sorted from blood. Described subset: CD45RA-negative fraction. The source of these receptors is a woman aged 30 to 39 in good health.

The gene calls are TRBV6-5 and TRBJ2-3; D is possibly TRBD2 (6 bases). The germline CDR1 and CDR2 sequences are MNHEY and SVGAGI. CDR3 length: 14 residues. Trimming stripped 6 bases from V and 4 bases from J, with 14 bases between. The CDR3 nucleotides read TGTGCCAGCAGGGATAGAGGGGAGGCAGATACGCAGTATTTT. The encoded protein is CASRDRGEADTQYF.

V and J are TRBV5-6 and TRBJ2-2; 10 bases match TRBD1. The V gene's germline CDR1 is SGHDT and CDR2 YYEEEE. The V gene end was trimmed by 0 bases and the J gene end by 1 base; junction bases not matched to a gene: 0. The length of the CDR3 is 16 residues. CDR3 coding DNA: TGTGCCAGCAGCTTGGGGGACAGGGGGAACACCGGGGAGCTGTTTTTT. It is translated as CASSLGDRGNTGELFF. The full variable domain, completed using reference TRBV5-6 and TRBJ2-2, is DAGVTQSPTHLIKTRGQQVTLRCSPKSGHDTVSWYQQALGQGPQFIFQYYEEEERQRGNFPDRFSGHQFPNYSSELNVNALLLGDSALYLCASSLGDRGNTGELFFGEGSRLTVL.

The V gene is TRBV19, the J gene TRBJ2-6; D is perhaps TRBD1 or TRBD2 (6 bases each). Germline lookup yields CDR1 LNHDA and CDR2 SQIVND (reference sequence). V shed 3 bases and J shed 2 bases, with 14 bases lying between them. The CDR3 spans 17 residues. The CDR3 spells CASSMILGGPGANVLTF. The CDR3 DNA is TGTGCCAGTAGTATGATTTTAGGGGGGCCTGGGGCCAACGTCCTGACTTTC.

The chain couples TRBV25-1 to TRBJ2-5, with D unresolved. With 4 bases removed from V and 0 bases from J, the gap between germline ends came to 9 bases. Germline-derived CDR1 and CDR2 are MGHDK and SYGVNS. The CDR3 spans 14 residues. CDR3 protein: CASSGRTYQETQYF. CDR3 DNA sequence: TGTGCCAGCAGTGGCCGGACGTACCAAGAGACCCAGTACTTC. The variable domain in full, completed from reference TRBV25-1 and TRBJ2-5, reads EADIYQTPRYLVIGTGKKITLECSQTMGHDKMYWYQQDPGMELHLIHYSYGVNSTEKGDLSSESTVSRIRTEHFPLTLESARPSHTSQYLCASSGRTYQETQYFGPGTRLLVL.

Regarding this clone: A far larger clone is one nucleotide away, so this likely arose from a read error. The chain joins TRBV7-2 to TRBJ1-5; D unclear. CDR3 length: 14 amino acids. The germline gives CDR1 SGHTA, CDR2 FQGNSA. Trimming removed 9 bases from V and 2 bases from J, with 14 bases in between. The CDR3 sequence is CARSPGGGNQPQHF. The CDR3 nucleotides read TGTGCCAGAAGCCCGGGCGGGGGCAATCAGCCCCAGCATTTT.

This chain joins TRBV30 and TRBJ2-1; TRBD2 agrees at 7 bases. J gave up 15 bases and V 4 bases, and 9 bases lay outside the gene matches. CDR1 is GTSNPN, CDR2 SVGIG, per germline (reference sequence). The CDR3 is made up of 11 amino acids. The CDR3 DNA is TGTGCCTGGACTAGCGGTCCCGGCAGGTTCTTC. Encoded protein: CAWTSGPGRFF.

This CDR3 reads CASSDWAYNEQFF. The DNA of the CDR3 is TGCGCCAGCAGTGACTGGGCCTACAATGAGCAGTTCTTC. This chain joins TRBV4-1 and TRBJ2-1; D remains ambiguous. Trimming took 6 bases from V and 2 from J, leaving 8 bases between them. Germline V gene lookup returns CDR1 MGHRA and CDR2 YSYEKL. The CDR3 extends over 13 amino acids.

This chain links TRBV10-3 with TRBJ2-1; 7 nucleotides align to TRBD2. The CDR3 covers 14 residues. The trim removed 7 bases at V and 5 bases at J, leaving 8 bases unmatched. Germline V gives CDR1 ENHRY, CDR2 SYGVKD. The CDR3 nucleotides are TGTGCCATCAAGGCGGGGGTCTTCGACAATGAGCAGTTCTTC. Translation: CAIKAGVFDNEQFF.

Turning to this clone: This could be a read error, since a much larger clone is one nucleotide away. This same CDR3 is encoded by further DNA sequences in the sample. The chain joins TRBV2 to TRBJ2-7; 7 positions agree with TRBD2. The V and J ends lost 6 bases and 0 bases, in that order; junction bases with no gene match: 2. The germline V gene encodes CDR1 SNHLY and CDR2 FYNNEI. The CDR3 consists of 13 residues. As DNA, the CDR3 is TGTGCCAGCAGCGGGAGGCACTCCTACGAGCAGTACTTC. It is translated as CASSGRHSYEQYF.

The chain combines TRBV28 with TRBJ1-6; D is unresolved. CDR1 is MDHEN and CDR2 is SYDVKM in the germline V gene. The CDR3 totals 13 residues. Trimming left V 2 bases short and J 6 bases short, with 5 bases between. The CDR3 loop reads CASSLPFNSPLHF. CDR3 coding DNA: TGTGCCAGCAGTTTACCCTTTAATTCACCCCTCCACTTT.

V usage is TRBV7-3 and J usage is TRBJ2-2; the D gene could be TRBD1 or TRBD2 (6 bases each). In germline, CDR1 is SGHTA, CDR2 FQGTGA. V gave up 5 bases and J gave up 3 bases, with 10 bases separating them. CDR3 length: 14 amino acids. The CDR3 bases are TGTGCCAGCAGCCCGGGGGCCTACACCGGGGAGCTGTTTTTT. It encodes CASSPGAYTGELFF.

This chain links TRBV28 with TRBJ2-1, with 8 bases that match TRBD2. The germline V gene has CDR1 MDHEN and CDR2 SYDVKM. This CDR3 has 17 amino acids. J was trimmed by 5 bases and V by 7 bases; bases with no gene match: 16. This chain's CDR3 is CASNGGTSAGGHNEQFF. CDR3 DNA sequence: TGTGCCAGCAACGGGGGCACGTCCGCGGGAGGCCACAATGAGCAGTTCTTC.

The rearrangement joins TRBV10-3 to TRBJ1-2; weak D call: TRBD1 (6 bases). The CDR3 has 15 amino acids. Germline values: CDR1 ENHRY, CDR2 SYGVKD. V dropped 3 bases and J dropped 0 bases, with 11 bases sitting between them. For the CDR3, the DNA is TGTGCCATCAGTGACTCGACAGGCTCTAACTATGGCTACACCTTC. The encoded protein is CAISDSTGSNYGYTF.

The chain employs TRBV11-3 and TRBJ2-1, with TRBD1 matching over 11 bases. V was clipped by 5 bases and J by 4 bases; unmatched bases: 10. In germline, CDR1 is SGHNT, CDR2 YENEEA. The CDR3 consists of 17 residues. The CDR3 protein is CASSTESGTGGYNEQFF. DNA for the CDR3: TGTGCCAGCAGCACAGAGTCCGGGACAGGGGGATACAATGAGCAGTTCTTC.

The count of this clone is one. The chain recombines TRBV28 with TRBJ1-2, with D tentatively TRBD1 (5 bases). This CDR3 is 15 amino acids long. The germline gives CDR1 MDHEN, CDR2 SYDVKM. The V end was cut by 5 bases, the J end by 5 bases, with 18 bases between. CDR3 coding DNA: TGTGCCAGCAGTCCCGACGAGGCAGGGAATTATGGCTACACCTTC. Amino acids: CASSPDEAGNYGYTF.

The chain joins TRBV7-8 to TRBJ1-1, with D hard to call. This CDR3 comprises 16 residues. Trimming took off 1 base at V and 1 base at J, with 13 bases between the two ends. Germline V gene data show CDR1 as SGHVS and CDR2 as FQNEAQ. The CDR3 nucleotides read TGTGCCAGCAGCTTAGAATCGGCTCGGGGGAACACTGAAGCTTTCTTT. It specifies CASSLESARGNTEAFF.

The chain uses TRBV7-2 and TRBJ2-1; D not certain. V was clipped by 2 bases and J by 8 bases, with 7 bases between them. This CDR3 region has 12 residues. The germline CDR1 and CDR2 sequences are SGHTA and FQGNSA. The CDR3 here is CASSLRHHEQFF. The CDR3 bases are TGTGCCAGCAGCTTAAGGCACCATGAGCAGTTCTTC. The full variable domain, its missing parts supplied by reference TRBV7-2 and TRBJ2-1, is GAGVSQSPSNKVTEKGKDVELRCDPISGHTALYWYRQSLGQGLEFLIYFQGNSAPDKSGLPSDRFSAERTGGSVSTLTIQRTQQEDSAVYLCASSLRHHEQFFGPGTRLTVL.

The genes are TRBV6-5 and TRBJ2-5; the D call may be TRBD1 or TRBD2 (6 bases each). Germline V CDR1 and CDR2: MNHEY, SVGAGI. V dropped 6 bases and J dropped 4 bases, with 15 bases sitting between them. This CDR3 has 14 amino acids. The CDR3 DNA reads as TGTGCCAGCAGGGGGGCTCAGGAGGGAGAGACCCAGTACTTC. The encoded protein is CASRGAQEGETQYF.

The rearrangement joins TRBV9 to TRBJ2-5; D unclear. The CDR3 is made up of 16 amino acids. Between the trimmed V and J ends, which lost 4 bases and 1 base, there was a span of 17 bases. Germline CDR1 is SGDLS and CDR2 is YYNGEE. CDR3 loop: CASSRRTGLFQETQYF. For the CDR3, the DNA is TGTGCCAGCAGCAGGCGGACCGGCCTCTTCCAAGAGACCCAGTACTTC.

The rearrangement uses TRBV5-1 and TRBJ2-3; 13 bases align to TRBD2. This CDR3 has 16 amino acids. Germline loops: CDR1 SGHRS, CDR2 YFSETQ. V shed 3 bases, J shed 5 bases, and the junction held 6 bases outside the gene matches. CDR3 protein: CASSSRLAGGLDTQYF. CDR3 coding DNA: TGCGCCAGCAGCTCAAGACTAGCGGGAGGATTAGATACGCAGTATTTT.

This rearrangement joins TRBV7-9 to TRBJ2-2; D uncertain. This CDR3 spans 16 amino acids. V lost 0 bases and J 1 base, leaving 9 bases between the germline ends. Germline loops: CDR1 SEHNR, CDR2 FQNEAQ (reference sequence). The CDR3 protein is CASSLAMVGNTGELFF. The CDR3 DNA reads as TGTGCCAGCAGCTTAGCGATGGTGGGGAACACCGGGGAGCTGTTTTTT.

Only a few counts were recorded for this clone. The chain is built from TRBV5-1 and TRBJ1-1; D is unclear. CDR1 and CDR2 (germline): SGHRS, YFSETQ. The CDR3 spans 16 residues. V was shortened by 2 bases and J by 1 base, with 15 bases between the two germline ends. Here the CDR3 reads CASSLVGSSGNTEAFF. The CDR3 DNA reads as TGCGCCAGCAGCTTAGTCGGGTCGTCGGGGAACACTGAAGCTTTCTTT.

A few counts support this clone. The rearrangement uses TRBV7-7 and TRBJ2-2, with D perhaps assigned TRBD1 or TRBD2 (5 bases each). Per the germline V gene, CDR1 is SSHAT and CDR2 is FNYEAQ (reference sequence). V was trimmed by 7 bases and J by 3 bases, leaving 12 bases between them. The CDR3 is 14 amino acids. DNA of the CDR3: TGTGCCAGCACCTCCGGGACCCACACCGGGGAGCTGTTTTTT. This encodes CASTSGTHTGELFF.

This clone was seen ten or more times. At the DNA level, this CDR3 is encoded by other sequences in the same sample as well. This rearrangement joins TRBV5-1 to TRBJ2-2; either TRBD1 or TRBD2 may fit D (5 bases each). The length of the CDR3 is 14 residues. The V and J ends lost 1 base and 5 bases respectively, with 9 bases between them. Looked up from germline, CDR1 is SGHRS and CDR2 is YFSETQ. In DNA, the CDR3 is TGCGCCAGCAGCTTGCAGGGCGGGACCGGGGAGCTGTTTTTT. This codes for CASSLQGGTGELFF.

The chain employs TRBV5-4 and TRBJ1-3, with D uncertain. V dropped 3 bases and J dropped 4 bases, with 14 bases sitting between them. CDR3 length: 15 residues. Germline-derived CDR1 and CDR2 are SGHNT and YYREEE (reference sequence). The CDR3 bases are TGTGCCAGCAGCTCGGACGGTTCCGCGGGAAACACCATATATTTT. Translation gives CASSSDGSAGNTIYF. The full variable domain, rest sourced from reference TRBV5-4 and TRBJ1-3, is ETGVTQSPTHLIKTRGQQVTLRCSSQSGHNTVSWYQQALGQGPQFIFQYYREEENGRGNFPPRFSGLQFPNYSSELNVNALELDDSALYLCASSSDGSAGNTIYFGEGSWLTVV.

The chain uses TRBV5-1 and TRBJ2-7; D might be TRBD2 (5 bases). The CDR3 sequence is 13 residues long. V was trimmed by 0 bases and J by 5 bases, leaving 9 bases between them. Germline CDR1 and CDR2: SGHRS and YFSETQ. The CDR3 nucleotides are TGCGCCAGCAGCTTGGCGGGGTCAGACGAGCAGTACTTC. Residues: CASSLAGSDEQYF. The full variable domain, in which reference TRBV5-1 and TRBJ2-7 provide the parts outside the CDR3, is KAGVTQTPRYLIKTRGQQVTLSCSPISGHRSVSWYQQTPGQGLQFLFEYFSETQRNKGNFPGRFSGRQFSNSRSEMNVSTLELGDSALYLCASSLAGSDEQYFGPGTRLTVT.

V is TRBV7-2 and J is TRBJ2-1; 7 positions agree with TRBD2. Germline V gene sequence: CDR1 SGHTA, CDR2 FQGNSA. The CDR3 is made up of 15 amino acids. Trimming removed 4 bases from V and 6 bases from J; junction bases left unmatched: 9. CDR3 region: CASSSLLARGNEQFF. Written as DNA, the CDR3 is TGTGCCAGCAGCTCCTTACTAGCGAGAGGCAATGAGCAGTTCTTC.

This rearrangement joins TRBV6-6 to TRBJ2-2; TRBD1 aligns across 10 bases. Germline lookup yields CDR1 MNHNY and CDR2 SVGAGI (reference sequence). This CDR3 contains 16 residues. The trim removed 0 bases at V and 6 bases at J, leaving 4 bases unmatched. Here the CDR3 DNA reads TGTGCCAGCAGTTACTCGACAGGGGGCGGACCCGGGGAGCTGTTTTTT. It specifies CASSYSTGGGPGELFF.

This clone was seen a handful of times. This chain connects TRBV15 to TRBJ1-4; D ambiguous. This CDR3 region has 16 residues. The ends were cut back, 0 bases at V and 7 bases at J, with 15 bases in the middle. Germline CDR1 is LNHNV and CDR2 is YYDKDF (reference sequence). The CDR3 loop is CATSRDRTEGREKLFF. The CDR3 nucleotides read TGTGCCACCAGCAGAGATCGGACTGAAGGGCGTGAAAAACTGTTTTTT. The full variable domain, completed using reference TRBV15 and TRBJ1-4, is DAMVIQNPRYQVTQFGKPVTLSCSQTLNHNVMYWYQQKSSQAPKLLFHYYDKDFNNEADTPDNFQSRRPNTSFCFLDIRSPGLGDTAMYLCATSRDRTEGREKLFFGSGTQLSVL.